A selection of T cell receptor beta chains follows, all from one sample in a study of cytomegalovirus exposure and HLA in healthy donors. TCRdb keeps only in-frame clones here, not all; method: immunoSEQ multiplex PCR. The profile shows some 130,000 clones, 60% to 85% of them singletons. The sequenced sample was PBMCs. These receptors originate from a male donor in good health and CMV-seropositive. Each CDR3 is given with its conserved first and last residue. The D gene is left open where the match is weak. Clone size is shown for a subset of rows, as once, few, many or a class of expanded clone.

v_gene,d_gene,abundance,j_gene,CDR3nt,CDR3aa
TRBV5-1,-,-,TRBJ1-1,TGCGCCAGCAGCCTGGACGGGGGAGGGACTGAAGCTTTCTTT,CASSLDGGGTEAFF
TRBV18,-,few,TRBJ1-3,TGTGCCAGCTCACCATCTACCCTCTCTGGAAACACCATATATTTT,CASSPSTLSGNTIYF
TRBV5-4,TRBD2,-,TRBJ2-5,TGTGCCAGCAGCAAAACCGGGACTATCGTCGAGACCCAGTACTTC,CASSKTGTIVETQYF
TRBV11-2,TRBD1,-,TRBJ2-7,TGTGCCAGCAGCATCTTAACAGGGGCCTACGAGCAGTACTTC,CASSILTGAYEQYF
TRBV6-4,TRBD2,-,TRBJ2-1,TGTGCCAGCAGTGAATCTGCGGGAGGCAATGAGCAGTTCTTC,CASSESAGGNEQFF
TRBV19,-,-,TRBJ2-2,TGTGCCAGTAATTGGGGATCCAGGGGAGTCACCGGGGAGCTGTTTTTT,CASNWGSRGVTGELFF
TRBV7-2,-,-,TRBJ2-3,TGTGCCAGCAGCAGGGGGGGGCTAGGGAACACAGATACGCAGTATTTT,CASSRGGLGNTDTQYF
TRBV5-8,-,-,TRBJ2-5,TGTGCCAGCAGCTTGGAGATTATGGGCGGGCAAGAGACCCAGTACTTC,CASSLEIMGGQETQYF
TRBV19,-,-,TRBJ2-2,TGTGCCAGTAGTCCTTCCCTTAACACCGGGGAGCTGTTTTTT,CASSPSLNTGELFF
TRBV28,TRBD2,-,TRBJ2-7,TGTGCCAGCAGGCGGTCCAGCGGGGAATCCTACGAGCAGTACTTC,CASRRSSGESYEQYF
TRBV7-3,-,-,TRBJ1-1,TGTGCCAGCAGCCTCTCACCGGAGACTGAAGCTTTCTTT,CASSLSPETEAFF
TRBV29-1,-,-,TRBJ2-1,TGCAGCGTTGAACCCAGGGTAGTATGGAATGAGCAGTTCTTC,CSVEPRVVWNEQFF
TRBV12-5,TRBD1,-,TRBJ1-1,TGTGCTAGTGGTATGGGGACAGCTGTTGAAGCTTTCTTT,CASGMGTAVEAFF
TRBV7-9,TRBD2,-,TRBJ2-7,TGTGCCGCTGGGGAGGGAGGGGAACCGGGAGAGCAGTACTTC,CAAGEGGEPGEQYF
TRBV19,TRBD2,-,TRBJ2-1,TGTGCCAGTAGTCGCAAGGGACTAGCGGGGGGACCCTTCTACAATGAGCAGTTCTTC,CASSRKGLAGGPFYNEQFF
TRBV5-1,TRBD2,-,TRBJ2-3,TGCGCCAGCAGCTCCGGGACTAGCGGGGGGGCAGATACGCAGTATTTT,CASSSGTSGGADTQYF
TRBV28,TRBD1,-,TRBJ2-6,TGTGCCAGCAGCACCGGACAGGGGGCCCTGTGGGCCAACGTCCTGACTTTC,CASSTGQGALWANVLTF
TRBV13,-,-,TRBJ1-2,TGTGCCAGCAGCTCGGGGATCAACTATGGCTACACCTTC,CASSSGINYGYTF
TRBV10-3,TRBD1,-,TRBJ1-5,TGTGCCACCAGGGGGGGACAGGGTAGCAATCAGCCCCAGCATTTT,CATRGGQGSNQPQHF
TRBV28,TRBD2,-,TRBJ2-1,TGTGCCAGCAGTTTTCCGACTAGCGGGACCTCCCACGAGCAGTTCTTC,CASSFPTSGTSHEQFF
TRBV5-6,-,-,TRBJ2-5,TGTGCCAGCAGCTTGAGGTCTAGGCCCCAAGAGACCCAGTACTTC,CASSLRSRPQETQYF
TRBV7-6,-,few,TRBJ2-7,TGTGCCAGCAGCTCCGAGTCGTTGGAGCAGTACTTC,CASSSESLEQYF
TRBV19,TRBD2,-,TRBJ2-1,TGTGCCAGTAGGACTAGCGGGAGAGGGTACAATGAGCAGTTCTTC,CASRTSGRGYNEQFF
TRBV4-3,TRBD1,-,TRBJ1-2,TGCGCCAGCAGCCTAACGACAGGGAACTATGGCTACACCTTC,CASSLTTGNYGYTF
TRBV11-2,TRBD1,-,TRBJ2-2,TGTGCCAGCAGCCGGGGTCCGGGACAGGGGCTCACCGGGGAGCTGTTTTTT,CASSRGPGQGLTGELFF
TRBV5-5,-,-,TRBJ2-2,TGTGCCAGCAGCTTGGGGACAGAGAACACCGGGGAGCTGTTTTTT,CASSLGTENTGELFF
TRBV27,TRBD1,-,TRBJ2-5,TGTGCCAGCAGCGTATTGGGGACAGTGGATAGTGGGGAGACCCAGTACTTC,CASSVLGTVDSGETQYF
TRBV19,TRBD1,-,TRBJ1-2,TGTGCCAGTAGCCCGCAACAGGGGGCGCATGGCTACACCTTC,CASSPQQGAHGYTF
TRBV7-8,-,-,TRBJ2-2,TGTGCCAGCAGCTTCTGGCAGGACACCGGGGAGCTGTTTTTT,CASSFWQDTGELFF
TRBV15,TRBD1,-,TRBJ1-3,TGTGCCACCAGCAGAACGACGGGACAGGGTAATCCCTCTGGAAACACCATATATTTT,CATSRTTGQGNPSGNTIYF
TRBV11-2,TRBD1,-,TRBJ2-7,TGTGCCAGCAGCTTAGGGGGGACAGGGCCCCCCTACGAGCAGTACTTC,CASSLGGTGPPYEQYF
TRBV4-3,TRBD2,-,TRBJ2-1,TGCGCCAGCAGCCAAGCGTCGCCCGGCGGGGGGTCCTACAATGAGCAGTTCTTC,CASSQASPGGGSYNEQFF
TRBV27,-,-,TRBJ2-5,TGTGCCAGCAGTTTGTCCCGACAGTACCAAGAGACCCAGTACTTC,CASSLSRQYQETQYF
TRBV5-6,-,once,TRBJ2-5,TGTGCCAGCAGCTTCGTCAGTTATATTGGGACCCAGTACTTC,CASSFVSYIGTQYF
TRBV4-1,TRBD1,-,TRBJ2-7,TGCGCCAGCAGCCAAGACCCCGGGACAGTAGCCTACGAGCAGTACTTC,CASSQDPGTVAYEQYF
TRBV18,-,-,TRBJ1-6,TGTGCCAGCTCGCGACAAGATAATTCACCCCTCCACTTT,CASSRQDNSPLHF
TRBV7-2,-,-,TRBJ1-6,TGTGCCAGCAGCTTAGATACCAGCTCCTATAATTCACCCCTCCACTTT,CASSLDTSSYNSPLHF
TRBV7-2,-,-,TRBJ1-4,TGTGCCAGCAGGTCTCCGGGGGCAACTAATGAAAAACTGTTTTTT,CASRSPGATNEKLFF
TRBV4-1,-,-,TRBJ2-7,TGCGCCAGCAGCCAAACCGACAGGCGATCCTACGAGCAGTACTTC,CASSQTDRRSYEQYF
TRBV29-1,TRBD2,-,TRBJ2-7,TGCAGCCAAGGACTAGCGGGAAACAACTCCTACGAGCAGTACTTC,CSQGLAGNNSYEQYF
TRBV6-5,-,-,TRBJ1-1,TGTGCCAGCAGTTACTCATGGAGGCACACTGAAGCTTTCTTT,CASSYSWRHTEAFF
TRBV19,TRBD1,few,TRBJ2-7,TGTGCCAGTAGTTCTAGACAGGGGATCTCCTACGAGCAGTACTTC,CASSSRQGISYEQYF
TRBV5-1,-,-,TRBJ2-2,TGCGCCAGCAGCTTGTTCCCGGGGACCGGGGAGCTGTTTTTT,CASSLFPGTGELFF
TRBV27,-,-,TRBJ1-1,TGTGCCAGCAGTTTATCGGGGGGGGAGAGCACTGAAGCTTTCTTT,CASSLSGGESTEAFF
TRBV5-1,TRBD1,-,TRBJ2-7,TGCGCCAGCAGCTTGCTGTACTCCCAGGGGGACGAGCAGTACTTC,CASSLLYSQGDEQYF
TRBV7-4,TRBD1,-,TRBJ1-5,TGTGCCAGCAGCGTTGTATACAGGGGACGCATGGGGGGTGTCAATAGCAATCAGCCCCAGCATTTT,CASSVVYRGRMGGVNSNQPQHF
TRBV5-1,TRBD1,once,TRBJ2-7,TGCGCCAGCAGCTTGGCCGGTGGACAGGGGGTATCCGAGCAGTACTTC,CASSLAGGQGVSEQYF
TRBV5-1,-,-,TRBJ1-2,TGCGCCAGCAGCTTGGCGCCAGAACAGAACTATGGCTACACCTTC,CASSLAPEQNYGYTF
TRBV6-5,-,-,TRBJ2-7,TGTGCCAGCAGGCAGGGCCCCGAGCAGTACTTC,CASRQGPEQYF
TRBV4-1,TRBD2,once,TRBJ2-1,TGCGCCAGCAGCCAAGCTCCGGGACTAGCGGGGTTCTTC,CASSQAPGLAGFF
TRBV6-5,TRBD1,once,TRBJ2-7,TGTGCCAGCAGTACAGGGGTGGGCTCCTACGAGCAGTACTTC,CASSTGVGSYEQYF
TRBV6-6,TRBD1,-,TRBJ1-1,TGTGCCAGCAGTTACTCGGGGACAGGGGTGAACACTGAAGCTTTCTTT,CASSYSGTGVNTEAFF
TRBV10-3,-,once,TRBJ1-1,TGTGCCATCAGTGAGTCGAACCTAGGTGAAATTGAAGCTTTCTTT,CAISESNLGEIEAFF
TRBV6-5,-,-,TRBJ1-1,TGTGCCAGCACCCCGACGACAGGTTTGAACACTGAAGCTTTCTTT,CASTPTTGLNTEAFF
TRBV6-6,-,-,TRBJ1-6,TGTGCCAGCAGTGGAACAGGGCTTAATTCACCCCTCCACTTT,CASSGTGLNSPLHF
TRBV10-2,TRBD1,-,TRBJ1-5,TGCGCCAGCAGTGAGGACAGGGAGTCGGTGAGCAATCAGCCCCAGCATTTT,CASSEDRESVSNQPQHF
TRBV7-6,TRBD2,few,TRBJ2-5,TGTGCCAGCAGCTTAGGGGGCGGGACTAGCCAGTACTTC,CASSLGGGTSQYF